One sample yielded the 26 T cell receptor beta chains listed below, sequenced in a study of cytomegalovirus exposure and HLA in healthy donors (dated by TCRdb to about 2017). Libraries were prepared through the immunoSEQ multiplex PCR assay. The multiplex PCR relied on a mix of 60 forward primers for TCR Vbeta segments and 13 reverse primers for TCR Jbeta segments. This is the immuneACCESS table as TCRdb keeps it, with only in-frame sequences that have V and J called. A part of the clones is gone; compared with another copy, unresolved V genes explain less than half, and the rest is unexplained. This sample holds 100,000 to 150,000 clones; 65% to 75% were observed only once. Together, the top ten hold nearly 6% of the sample. The sequenced material came from PBMCs. Receptors originate from a woman aged 50 to 60 in good health and CMV-seropositive.

J is TRBJ1-3 and V is TRBV5-6; TRBD1 aligns across 8 bases. This CDR3 spans 13 amino acids. Trimming at V came to 4 bases and at J to 4 bases, leaving 1 base not matched to a gene. The germline gives CDR1 SGHDT, CDR2 YYEEEE. The CDR3 DNA reads TGTGCCAGCAGCAGGGACAGGGGAAACACCATATATTTT. Its translation is CASSRDRGNTIYF. Using reference TRBV5-6 and TRBJ1-3 for the parts outside the CDR3, the full variable domain is DAGVTQSPTHLIKTRGQQVTLRCSPKSGHDTVSWYQQALGQGPQFIFQYYEEEERQRGNFPDRFSGHQFPNYSSELNVNALLLGDSALYLCASSRDRGNTIYFGEGSWLTVV.

J is TRBJ1-1 and V is TRBV19; 8 nucleotides align to TRBD1. Germline V gives CDR1 LNHDA, CDR2 SQIVND (reference sequence). CDR3 length equals 16 residues. The trim removed 5 bases at V and 1 base at J, leaving 9 bases unmatched. In DNA, the CDR3 is TGTGCCAGTAGTGGGTTTACCGGGACAGGGAACACTGAAGCTTTCTTT. Amino acids: CASSGFTGTGNTEAFF.

The J gene is TRBJ2-7, the V gene TRBV18; 8 positions match TRBD1. With V trimmed by 6 bases and J by 3 bases, 4 bases remained unmatched. This CDR3 comprises 13 residues. The germline V gene encodes CDR1 KGHSH and CDR2 LQKENI. The CDR3 protein is CASSPGQDYEQYF. In DNA form, the CDR3 reads TGTGCCAGCTCCCCGGGACAGGACTACGAGCAGTACTTC.

The chain has TRBV7-2 and TRBJ1-3, with TRBD1 as a possible D gene (5 bases). Trimming took 8 bases from V and 4 from J, leaving 15 bases between them. The CDR3 loop spans 14 amino acids. Germline V CDR1 and CDR2: SGHTA, FQGNSA. The CDR3 protein is CASGHRTSGNTIYF. The DNA of the CDR3 is TGTGCCAGCGGGCACAGGACATCGGGAAACACCATATATTTT.

This clone was observed a single time. V usage is TRBV2 and J usage is TRBJ2-1, with 10 bases matching TRBD1. CDR1 SNHLY and CDR2 FYNNEI come from the germline V gene. Losses at the gene ends were 8 bases for V and 5 bases for J; bases not matched to a gene: 6. This CDR3 is 14 amino acids long. The CDR3 sequence is CASSDRGLDNEQFF. DNA of the CDR3: TGTGCCAGCTCTGACAGGGGGCTAGACAATGAGCAGTTCTTC.

V and J are TRBV18 and TRBJ2-5; the D gene is possibly TRBD2 (6 bases). V lost 4 bases and J 4 bases, leaving 16 bases between the germline ends. Looked up from germline, CDR1 is KGHSH and CDR2 is LQKENI. CDR3 length: 15 residues. Here the CDR3 DNA reads TGTGCCAGCTCACTACGGCCGGGGGATCGAGAGACCCAGTACTTC. It specifies CASSLRPGDRETQYF. The complete variable domain, with remaining parts taken from reference TRBV18 and TRBJ2-5, reads NAGVMQNPRHLVRRRGQEARLRCSPMKGHSHVYWYRQLPEEGLKFMVYLQKENIIDESGMPKERFSAEFPKEGPSILRIQQVVRGDSAAYFCASSLRPGDRETQYFGPGTRLLVL.

The rearrangement links TRBV5-5 to TRBJ2-7, with 7 bases matching TRBD1. Germline values: CDR1 SGHKS, CDR2 YYEKEE (reference sequence). Trimming at V came to 0 bases and at J to 6 bases, leaving 6 bases not matched to a gene. The length of the CDR3 is 14 residues. DNA of the CDR3: TGTGCCAGCAGCTTGGTCGACAGGGCGTCCGAGCAGTACTTC. It translates to CASSLVDRASEQYF.

The chain links TRBV5-1 to TRBJ2-3; 10 bases map to TRBD2. Looked up from germline, CDR1 is SGHRS and CDR2 is YFSETQ. CDR3 length: 15 residues. J was trimmed by 8 bases and V by 3 bases; bases with no gene match: 9. The CDR3 DNA reads as TGCGCCAGCAGCTCGACTAGCGGGTCCGCGGGTACGCAGTATTTT. Translating it yields CASSSTSGSAGTQYF.

The V and J genes are TRBV7-6 and TRBJ2-5, with TRBD2 identical over 11 bases. The CDR3 is made up of 15 amino acids. The germline V gene has CDR1 SGHVS and CDR2 FNYEAQ. V lost 0 bases, J lost 7 bases, and 4 bases stayed unmatched. CDR3 in amino acids: CASSLASGGAGTQYF. For the CDR3, the DNA is TGTGCCAGCAGCTTAGCTAGCGGGGGGGCCGGGACCCAGTACTTC.

The chain uses TRBV12-1 and TRBJ1-2; TRBD1, as called in the table, went unchecked against the DNA. TRBV12-1 is a pseudogene segment. The length of the CDR3 is 14 residues. CDR3 in DNA: TGTGCCAGCAGAAGAGGACAGAACCCTTTTGGCTACACCTTC. Translating gives CASRRGQNPFGYTF.

This clone occurred once. The V gene is TRBV5-6, the J gene TRBJ1-1, with no clear D. This CDR3 region has 12 residues. V lost 6 bases and J 11 bases, leaving 17 bases between the germline ends. Per the germline V gene, CDR1 is SGHDT and CDR2 is YYEEEE. The CDR3: CASTEEDGRAFF. The DNA of the CDR3 is TGTGCCAGCACAGAGGAGGACGGCCGGGCTTTCTTT.

The gene calls are TRBV19 and TRBJ2-2; 7 nucleotides match TRBD1. Trimming removed 7 bases from V and 3 bases from J; junction bases left unmatched: 8. The CDR3 totals 15 residues. Per the germline V gene, CDR1 is LNHDA and CDR2 is SQIVND (reference sequence). The CDR3 region is CASKGTGTDTGELFF. CDR3 nucleotide sequence: TGTGCCAGTAAGGGGACCGGGACAGACACCGGGGAGCTGTTTTTT.

This chain uses TRBV4-1 with TRBJ1-5; a possible D gene is TRBD1 (5 bases). Between the trimmed V and J ends, which lost 0 bases and 4 bases, there was a span of 13 bases. The CDR3 consists of 16 residues. CDR1 is MGHRA, CDR2 YSYEKL, per germline. This CDR3 reads CASSQDWQGSNQPQHF. In DNA form, the CDR3 reads TGCGCCAGCAGCCAAGATTGGCAGGGTTCGAATCAGCCCCAGCATTTT.

This chain joins TRBV11-1 and TRBJ1-3, with TRBD1 identical over 7 bases. The CDR3 runs 17 residues. CDR1 and CDR2 from the germline V gene are SGHAT and FQDESV (reference sequence). V shed 1 base and J 3 bases; nucleotides not matched to a gene: 9. The CDR3 DNA is TGTGCCAGCAGCTTAGGCGATATGGACAGGAGTGGAAACACCATATATTTT. Protein product: CASSLGDMDRSGNTIYF.

The chain employs TRBV4-3 and TRBJ2-3; TRBD1 agrees at 10 bases. Germline V gene lookup returns CDR1 LGHNA and CDR2 YSLEER. The V segment lost 4 bases and the J segment 4 bases; nucleotides outside the gene matches: 14. The CDR3 length is 18 residues. In DNA, the CDR3 is TGCGCCAGCAGCCGAGAGGTCCCCGGGGACAGGGGTTCAGATACGCAGTATTTT. Residues: CASSREVPGDRGSDTQYF.

This clone is a singleton in its sample. The chain recombines TRBV7-2 with TRBJ1-4; D possibly corresponds to TRBD1 (5 bases). Deletions cut 5 bases from V and 8 bases from J, with 21 bases between. CDR3 size: 16 residues. Germline loops: CDR1 SGHTA, CDR2 FQGNSA. The DNA for the CDR3 is TGTGCCAGCAGCCTAGACCTCAGGGTGTCTGGGGAAAAACTGTTTTTT. Amino acid sequence: CASSLDLRVSGEKLFF.

In its sample, this clone was seen once. V and J are TRBV7-8 and TRBJ2-4; tentatively, D is TRBD2 (6 bases). Deletions cut 6 bases from V and 4 bases from J, with 16 bases between. The germline gives CDR1 SGHVS, CDR2 FQNEAQ. This CDR3 spans 15 amino acids. The CDR3 region is CASSSSRDSKNIQYF. The CDR3 DNA is TGTGCCAGCAGTTCCTCCCGGGACTCAAAAAACATTCAGTACTTC.

The chain employs TRBV11-2 and TRBJ1-1, with no clear D. This CDR3 comprises 17 residues. V dropped 5 bases and J dropped 1 base, with 20 bases sitting between them. The germline gives CDR1 SGHAT, CDR2 FQNNGV. The CDR3 coding sequence is TGTGCCAGCAGCCCCCGTTTGCGGGGTAGGGAGAACACTGAAGCTTTCTTT. This codes for CASSPRLRGRENTEAFF.

The genes are TRBV4-1 and TRBJ2-1, with 10 bases that match TRBD2. Per germline, CDR1 MGHRA and CDR2 YSYEKL. The CDR3 extends over 17 amino acids. Trimming at V came to 0 bases and at J to 2 bases, leaving 4 bases not matched to a gene. CDR3: CASSQDRSGGPYNEQFF. The CDR3 DNA reads as TGCGCCAGCAGCCAAGATCGTAGCGGGGGGCCCTACAATGAGCAGTTCTTC.

DNA for the CDR3: TGTGCCAGCAGCTTGGAACTAGCGGGGGTTAATGAGCAGTTCTTC. It translates to CASSLELAGVNEQFF. The chain employs TRBV5-6 and TRBJ2-1; 11 bases match TRBD2. CDR1 and CDR2 from the germline V gene are SGHDT and YYEEEE. The CDR3 totals 15 residues. Trimming at V came to 0 bases and at J to 7 bases, leaving 3 bases not matched to a gene.

CDR3 in DNA: TGTGCCCGAACCAGGGGGTCGAACTATGGCTACACCTTC. This translates into CARTRGSNYGYTF. This chain uses TRBV30 with TRBJ1-2, with TRBD1 identical over 7 bases. V shed 8 bases, J shed 2 bases, and the junction held 8 bases outside the gene matches. Germline V lookup: CDR1 GTSNPN, CDR2 SVGIG (reference sequence). This CDR3 comprises 13 residues.

The V call is TRBV5-8, the J call TRBJ1-1; 9 positions agree with TRBD1. Germline-derived CDR1 and CDR2 are SGHTS and YDEGEE. This CDR3 spans 15 amino acids. V lost 4 bases to trimming and J lost 3 bases; unmatched junction nucleotides: 7. As DNA, the CDR3 is TGTGCCAGCAGCCTAGGACAGGGGCCATACACTGAAGCTTTCTTT. This sequence encodes CASSLGQGPYTEAFF.

The genes are TRBV5-1 and TRBJ2-3; the D gene is possibly TRBD1 (6 bases). Trimming pared 0 bases from V and 0 bases from J, leaving 11 bases between. Germline loops: CDR1 SGHRS, CDR2 YFSETQ. CDR3 length: 16 amino acids. The CDR3 loop reads CASSLEGGHSTDTQYF. CDR3 nucleotides: TGCGCCAGCAGCTTGGAAGGGGGACACAGCACAGATACGCAGTATTTT.

V gene TRBV18 combines with J gene TRBJ2-7, with TRBD1 matching over 8 bases. CDR1 and CDR2 (germline): KGHSH, LQKENI. The CDR3 loop spans 14 amino acids. V was pared by 3 bases and J by 3 bases, with 4 bases of the junction left unmatched. The CDR3 bases are TGTGCCAGCTCACCTTCCGGGACAGGCTACGAGCAGTACTTC. Translation: CASSPSGTGYEQYF. Full variable domain (missing parts from reference TRBV18 and TRBJ2-7): NAGVMQNPRHLVRRRGQEARLRCSPMKGHSHVYWYRQLPEEGLKFMVYLQKENIIDESGMPKERFSAEFPKEGPSILRIQQVVRGDSAAYFCASSPSGTGYEQYFGPGTRLTVT.

This chain joins TRBV30 and TRBJ1-1; 7 nucleotides line up with TRBD1. After removal of 2 bases from V and 7 bases from J, the junction contained 13 bases not matched to a gene. This CDR3 has 15 amino acids. Germline CDR1 reads GTSNPN; CDR2 reads SVGIG (reference sequence). The CDR3 region has the DNA TGTGCCTGGAGTCCGCCCCTACGGCAGGGGGGTGAAGCTTTCTTT. It codes for CAWSPPLRQGGEAFF.

The chain is built from TRBV29-1 and TRBJ2-1, with 7 positions matching TRBD2. This CDR3 has 13 amino acids. V gave up 6 bases and J gave up 6 bases; unmatched junction bases: 8. Per the germline V gene, CDR1 is SQVTM and CDR2 is ANQGSEA. Here the CDR3 reads CSVIRDYLNEQFF. The DNA for the CDR3 is TGCAGCGTGATCCGGGACTATCTCAATGAGCAGTTCTTC.